The rows below give T cell receptor beta chains drawn from one sample of a study of cytomegalovirus exposure and HLA in healthy donors. Here immunoSEQ multiplex PCR was the method, and the copy in TCRdb shows in-frame clones only, minus some. The table has 180,000 or so clones, around 80% seen once; the top ten hold 1.5% to 1.9%. Sequencing was performed on PBMCs. All receptors come from a man in his forties or fifties in good health and CMV-seronegative. CDR3s include the opening cysteine and the closing phenylalanine or tryptophan. D genes are given only for firm matches. A row's size may be missing; if present it is once, few, many or a size class.

clone size	J gene	V gene	D gene	CDR3 length	CDR3 DNA	CDR3 protein
once	TRBJ1-6	TRBV19	TRBD1	14	TGTGCCAGCCGTACAGGGGTTGCTAATTCACCCCTCCACTTT	CASRTGVANSPLHF
.	TRBJ1-2	TRBV2	.	11	TGTGCCAGCAGTGCCGGCTATGGCTACACCTTC	CASSAGYGYTF
.	TRBJ1-1	TRBV6-5	TRBD1	15	TGTGCCAGCAGCCGAGGGACAGGGGGGAACACTGAAGCTTTCTTT	CASSRGTGGNTEAFF
.	TRBJ1-5	TRBV19	.	12	TGTGCCAGTAGAGGGAGACAGGATCCCCAGCATTTT	CASRGRQDPQHF
.	TRBJ2-3	TRBV25-1	.	14	TGTGCCAGCAGTGAAAATCCGGGGGCAGATACGCAGTATTTT	CASSENPGADTQYF
.	TRBJ2-7	TRBV28	TRBD2	15	TGTGCCAGCAGTTCTCGGACTAGCGGGGAATACGAGCAGTACTTC	CASSSRTSGEYEQYF
.	TRBJ2-3	TRBV7-8	TRBD1	14	TGTGCCAGCAGCTTAGGACAGGGGGCAGATACGCAGTATTTT	CASSLGQGADTQYF
.	TRBJ1-1	TRBV29-1	TRBD1	11	TGCAGCCACAGGGGCGACACTGAAGCTTTCTTT	CSHRGDTEAFF
.	TRBJ2-1	TRBV7-2	TRBD1	18	TGTGCCAGCAGCCCTAGGGGTGGACAGGGTTCGGGTCGAAATGAGCAGTTCTTC	CASSPRGGQGSGRNEQFF
.	TRBJ2-1	TRBV7-3	TRBD1	14	TGTGCCAGCAGCCCAGGACAGGGCCACAATGAGCAGTTCTTC	CASSPGQGHNEQFF
.	TRBJ2-2	TRBV28	TRBD2	16	TGTGCCAGCAGTTTTCCGCGGGAGGGGAACACCGGGGAGCTGTTTTTT	CASSFPREGNTGELFF
.	TRBJ2-7	TRBV28	.	11	TGTGCCAGCGTAGACAGGTTTCAGCAGTACTTC	CASVDRFQQYF
.	TRBJ2-7	TRBV4-1	TRBD2	15	TGCGCCAGCAGCCAAGAGCGGGGGGAAACCTACGAGCAGTACTTC	CASSQERGETYEQYF
.	TRBJ2-5	TRBV29-1	TRBD2	13	TGCAGCGGAGGCGGGGGGAGGGAGGAGACCCAGTACTTC	CSGGGGREETQYF
.	TRBJ1-5	TRBV7-2	TRBD1	15	TGTGCCAGCAGCCCGTCCGGGACAGACAATCAGCCCCAGCATTTT	CASSPSGTDNQPQHF
.	TRBJ1-3	TRBV5-1	.	12	TGCGCCAGCAGCTTACAGGGAGACACCATATATTTT	CASSLQGDTIYF
.	TRBJ2-7	TRBV28	TRBD2	16	TGTGCCAGCAGTCCTTGGACTAGCGGGAGGCTTTACGAGCAGTACTTC	CASSPWTSGRLYEQYF
.	TRBJ1-2	TRBV19	.	13	TGTGCCAGTAGTCAGCAGGGGTCCTATGGCTACACCTTC	CASSQQGSYGYTF
.	TRBJ2-5	TRBV9	TRBD2	16	TGTGCCAGCAGCGTAGAGGCAGGACTAGCGTTCGAGACCCAGTACTTC	CASSVEAGLAFETQYF
.	TRBJ1-1	TRBV4-1	.	15	TGCGCCAGCAGCCATTCTACAGGGTCGGGCACTGAAGCTTTCTTT	CASSHSTGSGTEAFF
.	TRBJ2-6	TRBV19	.	17	TGTGCCAGTAGTGCGGACACAAGGAGCTCTGGGGCCAACGTCCTGACTTTC	CASSADTRSSGANVLTF
.	TRBJ1-5	TRBV2	.	14	TGTGCCAGCAGTGAGGGGGCGGGGGCCCAGCCCCAGCATTTT	CASSEGAGAQPQHF
.	TRBJ1-2	TRBV2	TRBD1	12	TGTGCCGGGGAGACAGGGAACTATGGCTACACCTTC	CAGETGNYGYTF
.	TRBJ2-2	TRBV4-2	TRBD1	15	TGTGCCAGCAGCCAAGGACAGGGGCCCGCCGGGGAGCTGTTTTTT	CASSQGQGPAGELFF